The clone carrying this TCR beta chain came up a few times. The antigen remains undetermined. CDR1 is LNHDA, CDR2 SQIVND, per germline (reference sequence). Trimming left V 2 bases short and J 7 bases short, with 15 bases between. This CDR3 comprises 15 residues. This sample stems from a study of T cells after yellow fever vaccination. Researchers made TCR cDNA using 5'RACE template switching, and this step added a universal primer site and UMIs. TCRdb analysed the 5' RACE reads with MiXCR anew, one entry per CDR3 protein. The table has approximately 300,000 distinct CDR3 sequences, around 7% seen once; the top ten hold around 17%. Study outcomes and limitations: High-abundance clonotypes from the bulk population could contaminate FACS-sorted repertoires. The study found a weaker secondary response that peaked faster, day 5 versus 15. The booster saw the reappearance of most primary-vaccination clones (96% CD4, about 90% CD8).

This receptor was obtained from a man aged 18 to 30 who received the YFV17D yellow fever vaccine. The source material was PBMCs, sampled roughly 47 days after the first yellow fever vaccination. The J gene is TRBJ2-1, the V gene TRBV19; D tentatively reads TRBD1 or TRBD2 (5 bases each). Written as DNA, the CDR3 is TGTGCCAGTAGTATAAACGGGGCTCTTGATAATGAGCAGTTCTTC. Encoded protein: CASSINGALDNEQFF.